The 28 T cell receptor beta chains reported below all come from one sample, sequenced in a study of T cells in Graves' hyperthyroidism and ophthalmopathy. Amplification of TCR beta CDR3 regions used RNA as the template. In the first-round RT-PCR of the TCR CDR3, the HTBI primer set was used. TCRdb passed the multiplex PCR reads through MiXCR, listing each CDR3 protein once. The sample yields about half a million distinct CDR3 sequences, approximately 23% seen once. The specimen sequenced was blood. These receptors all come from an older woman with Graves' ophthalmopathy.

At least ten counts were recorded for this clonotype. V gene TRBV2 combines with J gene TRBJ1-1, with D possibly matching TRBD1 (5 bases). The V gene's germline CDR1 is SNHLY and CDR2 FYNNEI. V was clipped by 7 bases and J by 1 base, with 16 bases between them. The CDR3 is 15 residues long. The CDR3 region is CASIVGGPPNTEAFF. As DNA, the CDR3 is TGTGCCAGCATTGTTGGGGGTCCCCCGAACACTGAAGCTTTCTTT.

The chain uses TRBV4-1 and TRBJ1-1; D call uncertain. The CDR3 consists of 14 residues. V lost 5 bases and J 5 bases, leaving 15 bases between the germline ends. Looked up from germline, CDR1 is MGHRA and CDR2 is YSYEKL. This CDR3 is CASSSPTRGTEAFF. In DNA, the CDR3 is TGCGCCAGCAGCTCGCCCACCAGAGGGACTGAAGCTTTCTTT.

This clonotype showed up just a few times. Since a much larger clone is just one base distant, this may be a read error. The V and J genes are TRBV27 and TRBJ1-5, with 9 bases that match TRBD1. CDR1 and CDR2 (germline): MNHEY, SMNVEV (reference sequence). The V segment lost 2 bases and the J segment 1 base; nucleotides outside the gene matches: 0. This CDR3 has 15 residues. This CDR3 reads CASSLGTGSNQPQHF. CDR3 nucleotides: TGTGCCAGCAGTTTAGGGACAGGGAGCAATCAGCCCCAGCATTTT.

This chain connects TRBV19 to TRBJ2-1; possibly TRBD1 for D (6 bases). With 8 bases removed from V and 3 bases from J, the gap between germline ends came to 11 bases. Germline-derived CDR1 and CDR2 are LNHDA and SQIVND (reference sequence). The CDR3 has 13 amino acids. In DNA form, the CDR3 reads TGTGCCAGTGTCGGACAGAGCTACAATGAGCAGTTCTTC. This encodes CASVGQSYNEQFF.

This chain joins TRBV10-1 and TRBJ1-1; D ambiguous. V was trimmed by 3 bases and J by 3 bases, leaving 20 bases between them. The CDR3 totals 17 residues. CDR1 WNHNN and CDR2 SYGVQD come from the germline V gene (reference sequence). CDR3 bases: TGCGCCAGCAGTGAAGTACCCCCGGGCCTGGGGTACACTGAAGCTTTCTTT. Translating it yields CASSEVPPGLGYTEAFF.

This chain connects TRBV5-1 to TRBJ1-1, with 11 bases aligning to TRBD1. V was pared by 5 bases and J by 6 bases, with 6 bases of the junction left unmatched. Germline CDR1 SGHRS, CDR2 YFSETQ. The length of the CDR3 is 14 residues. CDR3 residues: CASSTGTGGPEAFF. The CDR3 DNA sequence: TGCGCCAGCAGTACCGGGACAGGGGGGCCTGAAGCTTTCTTT.

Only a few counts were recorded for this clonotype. CDR3: CAWFRQGTYNEQFF. In nucleotides, the CDR3 is TGTGCCTGGTTCCGACAGGGGACCTACAATGAGCAGTTCTTC. The V and J genes are TRBV30 and TRBJ2-1, with 8 bases fitting TRBD1. V was clipped by 5 bases and J by 2 bases; unmatched bases: 5. In germline, CDR1 is GTSNPN, CDR2 SVGIG (reference sequence). This CDR3 spans 14 amino acids.

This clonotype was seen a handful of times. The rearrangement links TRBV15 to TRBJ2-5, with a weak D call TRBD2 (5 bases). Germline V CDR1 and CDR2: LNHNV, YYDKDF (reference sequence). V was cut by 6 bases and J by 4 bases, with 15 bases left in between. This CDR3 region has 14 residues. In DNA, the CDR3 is TGTGCCACCAGGCCTCCGGGGATGGGAGAGACCCAGTACTTC. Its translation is CATRPPGMGETQYF.

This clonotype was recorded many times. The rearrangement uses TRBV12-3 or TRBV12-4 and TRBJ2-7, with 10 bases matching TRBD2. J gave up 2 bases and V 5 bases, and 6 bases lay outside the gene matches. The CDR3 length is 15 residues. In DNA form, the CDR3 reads TGTGCCAGCAGTCCCCTAGCGGGAGACCCCTACGAGCAGTACTTC. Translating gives CASSPLAGDPYEQYF.

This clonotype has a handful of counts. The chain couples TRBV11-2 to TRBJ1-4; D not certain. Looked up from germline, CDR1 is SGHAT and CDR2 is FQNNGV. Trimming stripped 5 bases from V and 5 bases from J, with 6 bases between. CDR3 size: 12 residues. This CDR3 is CASSAPNEKLFF. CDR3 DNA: TGTGCCAGCAGCGCACCGAATGAAAAACTGTTTTTT.

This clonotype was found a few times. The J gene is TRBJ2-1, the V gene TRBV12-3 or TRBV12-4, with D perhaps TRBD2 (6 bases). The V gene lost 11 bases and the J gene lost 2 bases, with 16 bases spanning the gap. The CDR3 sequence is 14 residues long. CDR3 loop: CASGGLPPYNEQFF. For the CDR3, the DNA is TGTGCCTCCGGAGGGCTCCCCCCCTACAATGAGCAGTTCTTC.

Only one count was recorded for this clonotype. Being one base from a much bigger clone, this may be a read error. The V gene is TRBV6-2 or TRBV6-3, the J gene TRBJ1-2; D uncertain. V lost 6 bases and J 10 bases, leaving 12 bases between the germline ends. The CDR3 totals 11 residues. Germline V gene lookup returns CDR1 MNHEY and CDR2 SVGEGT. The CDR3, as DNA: TGTGCCAGCAGCGGGTGGAATGACTACACCTTC. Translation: CASSGWNDYTF.

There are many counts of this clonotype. This chain's CDR3 is CASSSGTWLRDGYTF. The CDR3 bases are TGTGCCAGCAGCTCCGGGACATGGCTCAGGGATGGCTACACCTTC. The chain employs TRBV7-2 and TRBJ1-2; D may be TRBD1 (6 bases). V lost 4 bases and J lost 6, with 18 bases in between. The V gene's germline CDR1 is SGHTA and CDR2 FQGNSA. CDR3 size: 15 residues.

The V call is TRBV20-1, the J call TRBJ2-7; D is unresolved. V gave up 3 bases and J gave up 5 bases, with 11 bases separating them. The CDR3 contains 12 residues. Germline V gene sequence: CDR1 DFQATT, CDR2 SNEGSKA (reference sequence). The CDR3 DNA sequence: TGCAGTGCTAGCCCCCGAGCCCACGAGCAGTACTTC. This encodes CSASPRAHEQYF.

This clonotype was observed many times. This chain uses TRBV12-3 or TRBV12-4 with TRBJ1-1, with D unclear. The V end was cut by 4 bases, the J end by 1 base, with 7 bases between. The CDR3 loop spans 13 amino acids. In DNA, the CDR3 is TGTGCCAGCAGTTGGGAACCGAACACTGAAGCTTTCTTT. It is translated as CASSWEPNTEAFF.

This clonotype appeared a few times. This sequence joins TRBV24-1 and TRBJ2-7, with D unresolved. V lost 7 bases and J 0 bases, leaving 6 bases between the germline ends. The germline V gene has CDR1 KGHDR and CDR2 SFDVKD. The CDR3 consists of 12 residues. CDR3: CATSQNSYEQYF. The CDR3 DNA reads TGTGCCACCAGCCAGAACTCCTACGAGCAGTACTTC.

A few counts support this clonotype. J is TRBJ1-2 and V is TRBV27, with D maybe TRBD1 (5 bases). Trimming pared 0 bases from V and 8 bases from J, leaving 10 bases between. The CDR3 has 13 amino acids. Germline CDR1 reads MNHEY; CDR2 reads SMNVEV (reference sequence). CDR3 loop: CASSLSTRGGYTF. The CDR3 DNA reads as TGTGCCAGCAGTTTATCGACTCGGGGGGGCTACACCTTC.

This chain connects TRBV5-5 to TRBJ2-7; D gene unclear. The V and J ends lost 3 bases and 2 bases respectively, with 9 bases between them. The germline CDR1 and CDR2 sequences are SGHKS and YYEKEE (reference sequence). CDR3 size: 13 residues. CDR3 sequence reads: CASSSVGTYEQYF. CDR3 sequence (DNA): TGTGCCAGCAGCTCCGTCGGAACCTACGAGCAGTACTTC.

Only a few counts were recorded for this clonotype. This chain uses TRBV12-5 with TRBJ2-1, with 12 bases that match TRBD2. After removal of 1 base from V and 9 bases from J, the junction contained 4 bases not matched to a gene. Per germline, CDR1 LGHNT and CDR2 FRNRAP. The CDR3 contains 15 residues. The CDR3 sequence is CASGLGSSGRGEQFF. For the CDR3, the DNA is TGTGCTAGTGGTTTGGGATCTAGCGGGAGGGGTGAGCAGTTCTTC.

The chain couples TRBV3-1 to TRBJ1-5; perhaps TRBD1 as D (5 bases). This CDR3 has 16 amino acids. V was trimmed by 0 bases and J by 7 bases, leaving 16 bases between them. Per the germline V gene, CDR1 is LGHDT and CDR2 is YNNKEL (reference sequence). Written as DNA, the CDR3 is TGTGCCAGCAGCCAAGAGTTGGCAGGGATTGGCCAGCCCCAGCATTTT. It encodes CASSQELAGIGQPQHF.

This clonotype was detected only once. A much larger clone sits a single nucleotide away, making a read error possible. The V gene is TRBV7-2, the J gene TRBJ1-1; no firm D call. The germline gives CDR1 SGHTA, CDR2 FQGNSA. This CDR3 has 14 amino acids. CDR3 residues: CASGLGPQNTEAFF. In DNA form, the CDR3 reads TGTGCCAGCGGCTTAGGACCGCAGAACACTGAAGCTTTCTTT. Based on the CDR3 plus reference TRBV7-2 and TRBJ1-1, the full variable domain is GAGVSQSPSNKVTEKGKDVELRCDPISGHTALYWYRQSLGQGLEFLIYFQGNSAPDKSGLPSDRFSAERTGGSVSTLTIQRTQQEDSAVYLCASGLGPQNTEAFFGQGTRLTVV.

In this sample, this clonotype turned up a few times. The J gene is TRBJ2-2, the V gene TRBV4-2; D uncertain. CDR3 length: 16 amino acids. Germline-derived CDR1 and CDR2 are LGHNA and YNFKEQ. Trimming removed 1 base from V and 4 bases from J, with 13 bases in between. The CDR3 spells CASSQVARSGTGELFF. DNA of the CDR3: TGTGCCAGCAGCCAAGTTGCCAGGTCCGGCACCGGGGAGCTGTTTTTT.

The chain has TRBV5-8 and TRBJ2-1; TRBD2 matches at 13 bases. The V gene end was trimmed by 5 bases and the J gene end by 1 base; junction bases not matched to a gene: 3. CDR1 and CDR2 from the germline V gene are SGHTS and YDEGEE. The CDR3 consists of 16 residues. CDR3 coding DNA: TGTGCCAGCAGACTAGCGGGAGGGCCGTCCTACAATGAGCAGTTCTTC. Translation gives CASRLAGGPSYNEQFF.

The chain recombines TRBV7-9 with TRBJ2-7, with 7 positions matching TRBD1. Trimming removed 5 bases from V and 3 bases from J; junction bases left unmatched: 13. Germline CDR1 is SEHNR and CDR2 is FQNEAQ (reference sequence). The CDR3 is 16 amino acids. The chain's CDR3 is CASSPPTGPLYYEQYF. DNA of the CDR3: TGTGCCAGCAGCCCCCCGACAGGGCCCTTATACTACGAGCAGTACTTC.

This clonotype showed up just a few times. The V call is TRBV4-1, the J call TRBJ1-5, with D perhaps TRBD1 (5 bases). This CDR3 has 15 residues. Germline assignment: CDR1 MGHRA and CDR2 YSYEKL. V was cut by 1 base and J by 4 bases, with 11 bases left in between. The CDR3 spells CASSQGGLGNQPQHF. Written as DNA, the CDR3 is TGCGCCAGCAGCCAAGGGGGACTGGGGAATCAGCCCCAGCATTTT.

CDR3 sequence reads: CASSPRGSTEQFF. The CDR3, as DNA: TGTGCCAGCTCACCTAGGGGCAGTACTGAGCAGTTCTTC. The V and J genes are TRBV18 and TRBJ2-1; D may be TRBD1 (5 bases). The V and J ends lost 3 bases and 9 bases respectively, with 12 bases between them. CDR3 length equals 13 residues. Looked up from germline, CDR1 is KGHSH and CDR2 is LQKENI.

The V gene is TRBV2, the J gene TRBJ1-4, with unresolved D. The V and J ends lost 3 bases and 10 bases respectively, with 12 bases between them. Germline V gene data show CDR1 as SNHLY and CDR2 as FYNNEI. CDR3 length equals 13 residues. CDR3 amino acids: CASSDFEEGKLFF. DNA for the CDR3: TGTGCCAGCAGTGATTTCGAAGAGGGAAAACTGTTTTTT.

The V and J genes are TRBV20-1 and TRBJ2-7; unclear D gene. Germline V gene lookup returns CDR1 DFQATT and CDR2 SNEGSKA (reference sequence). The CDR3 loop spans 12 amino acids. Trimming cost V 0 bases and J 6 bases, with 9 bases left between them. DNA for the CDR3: TGCAGTGCTAGAGATCCTGGTTTCGAGCAGTACTTC. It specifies CSARDPGFEQYF.